This TCR beta chain was sequenced in a study of graft-versus-host responses after intestinal transplantation. Across the study: After anti-thymocyte globulin induction, recipients took tacrolimus and steroids for around 3 years.

Profiled with immunoSEQ multiplex PCR; TCRdb holds only in-frame clones, not every one. The top ten clones hold 0.71% of a sample with 90,000 to 120,000 clones, 87% of them seen once. Turning to this clone: The antigen is undetermined.

This CDR3 comprises 16 residues. V gave up 3 bases and J gave up 8 bases, with 19 bases separating them. Germline V gene sequence: CDR1 SEHNR, CDR2 FQNEAQ (reference sequence). The J gene is TRBJ1-4, the V gene TRBV7-9, with D possibly being TRBD1 (5 bases). Material: unstimulated CD4+ T cells sorted from spleen or lymph node cells, obtained before transplant. This sequence originates from a human donor who was the organ donor for an intestinal transplant. This CDR3 is CASSFTPGRRLEKLFF. CDR3 nucleotides: TGTGCCAGCAGCTTTACTCCGGGACGGAGGTTAGAAAAACTGTTTTTT.